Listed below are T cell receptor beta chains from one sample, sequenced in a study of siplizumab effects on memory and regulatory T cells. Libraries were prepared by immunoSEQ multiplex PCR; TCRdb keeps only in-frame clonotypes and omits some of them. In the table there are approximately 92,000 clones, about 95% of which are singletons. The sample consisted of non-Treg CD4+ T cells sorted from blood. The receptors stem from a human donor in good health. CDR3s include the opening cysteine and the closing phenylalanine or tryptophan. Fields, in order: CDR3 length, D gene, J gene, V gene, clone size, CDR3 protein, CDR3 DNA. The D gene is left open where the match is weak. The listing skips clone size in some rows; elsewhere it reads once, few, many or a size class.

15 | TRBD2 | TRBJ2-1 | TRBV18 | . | CASSPASGSLNEQFF | TGTGCCAGCTCACCGGCTAGCGGGAGTCTCAATGAGCAGTTCTTC
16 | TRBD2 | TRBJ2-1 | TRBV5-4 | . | CASSFVGRAEFDEQFF | TGTGCCAGCAGTTTCGTCGGGAGGGCCGAGTTTGATGAGCAGTTCTTC
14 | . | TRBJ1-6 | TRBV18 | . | CASSPRGARSPLHF | TGTGCCAGCTCACCACGGGGGGCGCGTTCACCCCTCCACTTT
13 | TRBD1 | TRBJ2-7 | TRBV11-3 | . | CASSLRQGHEQYF | TGTGCCAGCAGCCTTCGACAGGGCCACGAGCAGTACTTC
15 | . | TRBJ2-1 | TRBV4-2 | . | CASSLQRSRENEQFF | TGTGCCAGCAGCCTGCAGCGCAGTCGCGAAAATGAGCAGTTCTTC
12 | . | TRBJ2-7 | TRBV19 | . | CASSRGQIEQYF | TGTGCCAGTAGCAGAGGACAGATCGAGCAGTACTTC
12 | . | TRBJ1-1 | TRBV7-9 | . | CASQSTASEAFF | TGTGCCAGTCAATCGACGGCATCTGAAGCTTTCTTT
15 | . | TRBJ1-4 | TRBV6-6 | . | CASSTGPLRGEKLFF | TGTGCCAGCAGTACAGGGCCGCTCCGGGGGGAAAAACTGTTTTTT
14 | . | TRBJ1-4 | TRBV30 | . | CAWSLGSPYEKLFF | TGTGCCTGGAGTCTTGGGTCTCCGTATGAAAAACTGTTTTTT
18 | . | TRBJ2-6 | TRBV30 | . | CAWSGDSWSHSGANVLTF | TGTGCCTGGAGTGGGGATTCATGGAGCCACTCTGGGGCCAACGTCCTGACTTTC
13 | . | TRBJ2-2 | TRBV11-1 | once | CASRRARAGELFF | TGTGCCAGCAGGCGGGCGCGAGCCGGGGAGCTGTTTTTT
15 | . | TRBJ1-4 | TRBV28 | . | CASGVGFGTGEKLFF | TGTGCCAGCGGAGTGGGGTTTGGGACGGGGGAAAAACTGTTTTTT
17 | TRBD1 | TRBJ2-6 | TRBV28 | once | CASSLWGQDSGANVLTF | TGTGCCAGCAGTTTGTGGGGACAGGACTCTGGGGCCAACGTCCTGACTTTC
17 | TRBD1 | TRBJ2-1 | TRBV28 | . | CASSLGRQGGSYNEQFF | TGTGCCAGCAGTTTGGGCCGACAGGGGGGCTCCTACAATGAGCAGTTCTTC
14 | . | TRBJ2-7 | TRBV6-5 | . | CASSSRTDHYEQYF | TGTGCCAGCAGTTCCCGGACAGATCATTACGAGCAGTACTTC
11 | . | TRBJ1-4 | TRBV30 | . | CAWSLNEKLFF | TGTGCCTGGAGCCTGAATGAAAAACTGTTTTTT
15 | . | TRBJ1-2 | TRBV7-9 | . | CASRREVMTGIGYTF | TGTGCCAGCAGGCGGGAGGTAATGACCGGGATTGGCTACACCTTC
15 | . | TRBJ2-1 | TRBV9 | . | CASSVAPSGHNEQFF | TGTGCCAGCAGCGTAGCACCGTCAGGACACAATGAGCAGTTCTTC
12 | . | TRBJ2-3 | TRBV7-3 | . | CASSDPTGTQYF | TGTGCCAGCAGCGACCCTACAGGGACGCAGTATTTT
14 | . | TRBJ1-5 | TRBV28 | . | CAEGGRGRNQPQHF | TGTGCCGAGGGGGGGCGCGGTCGCAATCAGCCCCAGCATTTT
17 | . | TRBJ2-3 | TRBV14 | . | CASSPPRRTSYTDTQYF | TGTGCCAGCAGCCCGCCGAGACGTACAAGTTATACAGATACGCAGTATTTT
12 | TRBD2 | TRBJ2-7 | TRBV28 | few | CASRRAGGEQYF | TGTGCCAGCCGAAGGGCGGGAGGCGAGCAGTACTTC